This T cell receptor beta chain appears in the sequencing data of a study of T cell responses to AZD1222 COVID-19 vaccine. V lost 4 bases and J lost 6; bases outside the gene matches: 10. Germline CDR1 is SNHLY and CDR2 is FYNNEI. The CDR3 spans 15 residues. General observations from the study: Repertoires in all cases were sampled only once the peak T cell response had passed. Baseline serology detected seropositivity in only a handful of AZD1222 recipients. Clonal diversity was possibly underestimated, and the donors were mostly white British, with more females.

In the case of this clone: Its antigen is unknown.

Method: immunoSEQ multiplex PCR; TCRdb's copy keeps in-frame clones and lacks some. This sample yields some 150,000 clones, of which approximately 89% are seen a single time; under 2% belongs to the top ten. This specimen was peripheral blood, taken 28 days after the second AZD1222 dose. The sequence was obtained from an adult who received the AZD1222 COVID-19 vaccine. The chain combines TRBV2 with TRBJ1-2; 8 bases align to TRBD1. The CDR3 nucleotides are TGTGCCAGCAGTGGGGCAGGGGGCTCCCTCCATGGCTACACCTTC. It yields the protein CASSGAGGSLHGYTF.